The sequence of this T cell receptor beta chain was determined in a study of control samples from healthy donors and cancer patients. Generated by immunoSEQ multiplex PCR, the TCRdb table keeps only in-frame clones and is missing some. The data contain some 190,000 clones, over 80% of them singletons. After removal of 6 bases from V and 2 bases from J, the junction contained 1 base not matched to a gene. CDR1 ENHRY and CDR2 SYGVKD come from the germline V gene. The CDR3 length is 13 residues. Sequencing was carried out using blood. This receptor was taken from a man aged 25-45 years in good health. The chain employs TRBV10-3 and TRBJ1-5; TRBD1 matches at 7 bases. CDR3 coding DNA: TGTGCCATCAGCGACAGGGGCAATCAGCCCCAGCATTTT. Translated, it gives CAISDRGNQPQHF.